This TCR beta chain comes out of a study of CD8+ T cells in alopecia areata. Extracted from the samples, RNA was reverse transcribed into cDNA to serve as the sequencing template. TCRdb keeps only in-frame clones here, not all; method: immunoSEQ multiplex PCR. The sample carries 150,000 or so clones, approximately 60% recorded once. There are a few counts of this clone. The antigen is undetermined. Findings of the study overall: More clonal than normal scalp was lesional scalp, particularly alopecia totalis/universalis. Scalp samples also contribute reads from the resident alphabeta T cells found in normal skin.

This CDR3 comprises 14 residues. Germline CDR1 and CDR2: SQVTM and ANQGSEA. Trimming took off 5 bases at V and 2 bases at J, with 14 bases between the two ends. The V call is TRBV29-1, the J call TRBJ2-3; perhaps TRBD2 as D (5 bases). The sequence came from a human donor in good health. Sequences were obtained from CD4+ T cells sorted from blood. CDR3 bases: TGCAGCGTTCCCTCAGCGGCCACCACAGATACGCAGTATTTT. Residues: CSVPSAATTDTQYF.